This T cell receptor beta chain emerged from a study of cytomegalovirus exposure and HLA in healthy donors. CDR1 is MNHEY, CDR2 SVGAGI, per germline. With 2 bases clipped from V and 5 bases from J, the junction kept 3 bases outside the gene matches. The CDR3 length is 14 residues. Healthy bone marrow donors formed the donor group. General study results and limits: Presence/absence results assume similar sequencing depth per donor, which may not hold. The study put some 150 TCR beta chains on its list as cytomegalovirus-associated.

A multiplex PCR was run with 60 Vbeta primers and 13 Jbeta primers. In the original processing: A later analysis tallied 75 million to 80 million unique TCR beta chains, around 10 million of them shared. Repertoires were generated with immunoSEQ multiplex PCR, while TCRdb's copy carries only in-frame clones and drops some. Clonal size and the V and J genes are those of that table, whereas D and trimming came from the DNA. The repertoire holds hundreds of thousands of clones, with about 80% as singletons. A word on this clone: Its antigen is unknown.

This sequence joins TRBV6-5 and TRBJ2-3; 8 positions match TRBD2. The sample taken for sequencing was PBMCs. The clonotype originates from a male donor in good health and CMV-seronegative. The CDR3 DNA reads as TGTGCCAGCAGTTACGTGGCGGGGGGAGATACGCAGTATTTT. This encodes CASSYVAGGDTQYF.